This T cell receptor beta chain was obtained from a study of shared clonotypes between healthy human individuals. General study points: An expected dependence of interdonor clonotype sharing on sequencing depth was noted.

200 to 250 ng DNA, around 30,000 T cell genomes, went into each sorted-subset replicate PCR. The assay was immunoSEQ multiplex PCR, and TCRdb's table has in-frame clones only and misses some. Altogether roughly 2.5 million clones are present, around 94% being singletons, with the ten largest covering over 0.12%. The V gene lost 1 base and the J gene lost 0 bases, with 7 bases spanning the gap. This CDR3 contains 14 residues. The V gene's germline CDR1 is SGHRS and CDR2 YFSETQ. On this clone: Antigen: not known. Distinct nucleotide sequences in the sample also encode this CDR3.

This chain uses TRBV5-1 with TRBJ1-1; a possible D gene is TRBD1 (5 bases). This TCR came from a man between 18 and 29 years old in good health. Sequencing was performed on naive CD4+ T cells sorted from blood. Subset denoted: CD45RA+ positively selected. The CDR3 reads CASSLQGMNTEAFF. The CDR3 DNA sequence: TGCGCCAGCAGCTTGCAGGGTATGAACACTGAAGCTTTCTTT.